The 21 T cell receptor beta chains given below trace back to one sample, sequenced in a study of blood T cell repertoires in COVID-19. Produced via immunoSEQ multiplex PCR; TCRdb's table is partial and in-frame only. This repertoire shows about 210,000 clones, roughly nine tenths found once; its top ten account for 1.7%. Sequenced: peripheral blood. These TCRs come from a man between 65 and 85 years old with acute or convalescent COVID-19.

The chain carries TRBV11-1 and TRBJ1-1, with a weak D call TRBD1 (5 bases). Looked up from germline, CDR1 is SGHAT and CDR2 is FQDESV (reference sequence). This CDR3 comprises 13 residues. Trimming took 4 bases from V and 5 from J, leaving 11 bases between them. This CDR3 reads CASSSRVGTEAFF. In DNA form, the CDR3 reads TGTGCCAGCAGCTCCAGGGTAGGGACTGAAGCTTTCTTT.

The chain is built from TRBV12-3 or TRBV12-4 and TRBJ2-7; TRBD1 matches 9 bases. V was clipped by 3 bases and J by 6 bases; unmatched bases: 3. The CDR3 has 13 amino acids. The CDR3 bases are TGTGCCAGCAGTTTGGGACAGGGACTCGAGCAGTACTTC. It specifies CASSLGQGLEQYF.

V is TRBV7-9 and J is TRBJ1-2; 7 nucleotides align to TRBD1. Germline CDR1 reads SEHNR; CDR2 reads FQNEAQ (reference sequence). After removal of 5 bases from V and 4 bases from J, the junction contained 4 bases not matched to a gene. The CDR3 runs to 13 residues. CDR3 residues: CASSRDRLYGYTF. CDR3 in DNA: TGTGCCAGCAGCCGGGACAGACTCTATGGCTACACCTTC.

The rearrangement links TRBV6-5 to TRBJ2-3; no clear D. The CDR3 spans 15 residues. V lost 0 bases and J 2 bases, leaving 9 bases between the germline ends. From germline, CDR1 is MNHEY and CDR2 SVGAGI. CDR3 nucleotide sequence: TGTGCCAGCAGTTACTCGAATGTACTCACAGATACGCAGTATTTT. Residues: CASSYSNVLTDTQYF.

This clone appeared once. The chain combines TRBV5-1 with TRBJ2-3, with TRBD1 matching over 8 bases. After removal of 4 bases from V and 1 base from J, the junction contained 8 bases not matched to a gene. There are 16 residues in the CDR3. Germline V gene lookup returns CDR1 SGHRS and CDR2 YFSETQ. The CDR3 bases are TGCGCCAGCAGCCGCGGCCAGGGGGCAGGCACAGATACGCAGTATTTT. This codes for CASSRGQGAGTDTQYF.

In nucleotides, the CDR3 is TGTGCCAGCACTAGACAGGGATTTACCGGGGAGCTGTTTTTT. Translation gives CASTRQGFTGELFF. The rearrangement links TRBV27 to TRBJ2-2, with 7 bases fitting TRBD1. This CDR3 comprises 14 residues. The V gene end was trimmed by 7 bases and the J gene end by 5 bases; junction bases not matched to a gene: 7. CDR1 is MNHEY and CDR2 is SMNVEV in the germline V gene (reference sequence).

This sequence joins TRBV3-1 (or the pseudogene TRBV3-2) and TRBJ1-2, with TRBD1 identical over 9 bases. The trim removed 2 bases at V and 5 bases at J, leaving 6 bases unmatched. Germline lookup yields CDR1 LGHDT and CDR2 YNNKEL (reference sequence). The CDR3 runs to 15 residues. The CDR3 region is CASSQLGQGRYGYTF. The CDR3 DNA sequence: TGTGCCAGCAGCCAACTGGGACAGGGTAGATATGGCTACACCTTC.

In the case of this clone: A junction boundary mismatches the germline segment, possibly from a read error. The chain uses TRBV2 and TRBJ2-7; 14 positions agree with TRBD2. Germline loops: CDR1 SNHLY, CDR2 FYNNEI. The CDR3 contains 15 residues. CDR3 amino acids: CASSKATSGRGEQYF. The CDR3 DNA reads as TGTGCCAGCAGTAAAGCGACTAGCGGGAGGGGTGAGCAGTACTTC.

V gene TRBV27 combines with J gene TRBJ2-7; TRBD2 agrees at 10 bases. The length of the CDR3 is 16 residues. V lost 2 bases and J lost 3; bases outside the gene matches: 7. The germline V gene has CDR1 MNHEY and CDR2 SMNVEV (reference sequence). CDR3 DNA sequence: TGTGCCAGCAGTTTACGCGCACTAGCGGGAAACTACGAGCAGTACTTC. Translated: CASSLRALAGNYEQYF.

CDR3: CASSPSNGQGEAFF. In DNA, the CDR3 is TGTGCCAGCTCACCCTCAAACGGACAGGGTGAAGCTTTCTTT. The rearrangement links TRBV18 to TRBJ1-1; 8 bases match TRBD1. This CDR3 spans 14 amino acids. CDR1 is KGHSH, CDR2 LQKENI, per germline. The V segment lost 3 bases and the J segment 7 bases; nucleotides outside the gene matches: 7.

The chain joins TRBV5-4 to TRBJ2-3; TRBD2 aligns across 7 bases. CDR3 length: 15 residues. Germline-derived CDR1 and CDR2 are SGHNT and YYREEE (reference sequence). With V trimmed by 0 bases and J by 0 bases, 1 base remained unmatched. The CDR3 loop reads CASSLGSGSTDTQYF. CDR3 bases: TGTGCCAGCAGCTTGGGTAGCGGGAGCACAGATACGCAGTATTTT.

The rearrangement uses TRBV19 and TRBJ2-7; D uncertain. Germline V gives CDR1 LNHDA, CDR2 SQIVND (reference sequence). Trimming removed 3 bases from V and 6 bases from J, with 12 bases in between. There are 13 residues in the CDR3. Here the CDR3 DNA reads TGTGCCAGTAGTATGATTTCTAACGCCGAGCAGTACTTC. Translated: CASSMISNAEQYF. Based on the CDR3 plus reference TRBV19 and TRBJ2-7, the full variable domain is DGGITQSPKYLFRKEGQNVTLSCEQNLNHDAMYWYRQDPGQGLRLIYYSQIVNDFQKGDIAEGYSVSREKKESFPLTVTSAQKNPTAFYLCASSMISNAEQYFGPGTRLTVT.

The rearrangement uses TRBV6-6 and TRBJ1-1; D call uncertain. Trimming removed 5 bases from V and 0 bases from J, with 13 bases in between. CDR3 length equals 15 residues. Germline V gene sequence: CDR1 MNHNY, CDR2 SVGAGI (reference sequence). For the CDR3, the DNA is TGTGCCAGCAGTCCTCGTGGAGGGATGAACACTGAAGCTTTCTTT. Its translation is CASSPRGGMNTEAFF.

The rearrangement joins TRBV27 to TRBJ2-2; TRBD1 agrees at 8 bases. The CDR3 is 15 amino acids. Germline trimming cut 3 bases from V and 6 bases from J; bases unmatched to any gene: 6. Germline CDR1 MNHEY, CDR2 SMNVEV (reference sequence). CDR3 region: CASSFQRTGSGELFF. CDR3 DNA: TGTGCCAGCAGTTTCCAGAGGACAGGGTCCGGGGAGCTGTTTTTT.

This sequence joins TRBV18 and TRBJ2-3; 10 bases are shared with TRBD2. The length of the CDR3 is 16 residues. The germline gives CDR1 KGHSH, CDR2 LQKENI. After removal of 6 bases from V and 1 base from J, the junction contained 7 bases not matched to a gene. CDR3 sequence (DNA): TGTGCCAGCTCCAAGCGGGAGGGGCAACGCACAGATACGCAGTATTTT. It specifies CASSKREGQRTDTQYF. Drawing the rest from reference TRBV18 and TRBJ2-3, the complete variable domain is NAGVMQNPRHLVRRRGQEARLRCSPMKGHSHVYWYRQLPEEGLKFMVYLQKENIIDESGMPKERFSAEFPKEGPSILRIQQVVRGDSAAYFCASSKREGQRTDTQYFGPGTRLTVL.

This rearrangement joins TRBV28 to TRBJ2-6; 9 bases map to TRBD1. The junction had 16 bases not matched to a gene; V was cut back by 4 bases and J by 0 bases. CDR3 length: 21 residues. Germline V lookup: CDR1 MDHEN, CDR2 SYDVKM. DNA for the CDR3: TGTGCCAGCAGTTCTTTACTGGGACAGGGTGCCCCCCTCTCTGGGGCCAACGTCCTGACTTTC. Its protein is CASSSLLGQGAPLSGANVLTF.

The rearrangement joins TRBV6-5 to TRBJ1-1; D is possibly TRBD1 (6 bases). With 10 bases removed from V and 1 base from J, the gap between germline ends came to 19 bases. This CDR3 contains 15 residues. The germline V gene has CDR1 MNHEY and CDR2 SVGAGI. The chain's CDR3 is CATSSRRTENTEAFF. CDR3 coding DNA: TGTGCCACTTCTTCCCGTAGGACAGAGAACACTGAAGCTTTCTTT.

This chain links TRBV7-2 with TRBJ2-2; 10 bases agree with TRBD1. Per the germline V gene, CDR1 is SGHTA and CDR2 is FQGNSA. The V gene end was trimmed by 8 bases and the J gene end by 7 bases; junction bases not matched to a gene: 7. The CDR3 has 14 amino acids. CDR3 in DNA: TGTGCCAGCGCGGGACAGGGGAATATCGGGGAGCTGTTTTTT. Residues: CASAGQGNIGELFF.

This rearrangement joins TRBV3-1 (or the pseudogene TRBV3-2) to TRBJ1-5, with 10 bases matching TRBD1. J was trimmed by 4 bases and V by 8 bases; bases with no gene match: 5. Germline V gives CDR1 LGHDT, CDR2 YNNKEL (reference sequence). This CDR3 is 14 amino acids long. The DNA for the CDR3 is TGTGCCAGCGGACAGGGGGTGTGGAATCAGCCCCAGCATTTT. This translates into CASGQGVWNQPQHF.

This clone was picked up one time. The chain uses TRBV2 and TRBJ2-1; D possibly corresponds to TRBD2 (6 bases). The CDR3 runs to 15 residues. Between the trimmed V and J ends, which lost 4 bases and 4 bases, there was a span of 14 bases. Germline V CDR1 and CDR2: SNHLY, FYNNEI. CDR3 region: CASSGGAPGYNEQFF. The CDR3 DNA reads TGTGCCAGCAGTGGCGGGGCTCCCGGTTACAATGAGCAGTTCTTC.

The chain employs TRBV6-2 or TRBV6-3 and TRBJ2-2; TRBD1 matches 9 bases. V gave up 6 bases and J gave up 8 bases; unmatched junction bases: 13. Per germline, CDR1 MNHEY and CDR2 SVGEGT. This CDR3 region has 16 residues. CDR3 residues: CASSRTGAAFMGELFF. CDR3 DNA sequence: TGTGCCAGCAGCCGGACAGGGGCCGCCTTCATGGGGGAGCTGTTTTTT.